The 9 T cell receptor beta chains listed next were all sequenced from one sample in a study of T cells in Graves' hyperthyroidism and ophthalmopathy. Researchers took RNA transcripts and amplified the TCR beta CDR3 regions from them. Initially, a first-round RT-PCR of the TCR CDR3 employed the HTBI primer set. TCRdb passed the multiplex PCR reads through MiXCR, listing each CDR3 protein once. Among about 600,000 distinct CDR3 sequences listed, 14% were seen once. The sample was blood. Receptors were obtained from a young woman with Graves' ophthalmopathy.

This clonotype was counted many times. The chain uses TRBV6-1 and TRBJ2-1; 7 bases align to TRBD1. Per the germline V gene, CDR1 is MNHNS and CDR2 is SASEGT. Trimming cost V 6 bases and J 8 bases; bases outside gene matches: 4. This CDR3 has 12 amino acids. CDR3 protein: CASSYTGDEQFF. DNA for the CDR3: TGTGCCAGCAGCTATACAGGGGATGAGCAGTTCTTC.

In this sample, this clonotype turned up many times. The CDR3 spells CASSLGWLNTEAFF. CDR3 DNA: TGTGCCAGCAGTTTAGGATGGTTGAACACTGAAGCTTTCTTT. This chain uses TRBV12-3 or TRBV12-4 with TRBJ1-1; no clear D gene. The CDR3 runs 14 residues. V was clipped by 1 base and J by 0 bases, with 6 bases between them.

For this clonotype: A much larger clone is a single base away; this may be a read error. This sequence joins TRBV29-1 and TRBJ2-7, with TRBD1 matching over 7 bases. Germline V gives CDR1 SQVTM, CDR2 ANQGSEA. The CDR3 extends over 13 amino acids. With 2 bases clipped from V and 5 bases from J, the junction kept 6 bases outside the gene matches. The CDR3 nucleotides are TGCAGCGTTGAATTTACAGGGGACCACGAGCAGTACTTC. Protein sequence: CSVEFTGDHEQYF.

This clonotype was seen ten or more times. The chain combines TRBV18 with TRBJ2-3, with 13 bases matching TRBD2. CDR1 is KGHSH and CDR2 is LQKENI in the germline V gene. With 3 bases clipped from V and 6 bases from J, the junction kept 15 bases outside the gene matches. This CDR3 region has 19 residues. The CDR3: CASSPGLAGASEKMDTQYF. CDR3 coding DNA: TGTGCCAGCTCACCTGGACTAGCGGGAGCTAGCGAGAAGATGGATACGCAGTATTTT.

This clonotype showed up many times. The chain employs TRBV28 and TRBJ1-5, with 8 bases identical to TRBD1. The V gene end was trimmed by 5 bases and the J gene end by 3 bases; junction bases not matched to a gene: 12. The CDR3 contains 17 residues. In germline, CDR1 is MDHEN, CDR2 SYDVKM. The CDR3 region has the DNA TGTGCCAGCAGTCCCACGGGGACAGGTCGCTACAATCAGCCCCAGCATTTT. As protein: CASSPTGTGRYNQPQHF.

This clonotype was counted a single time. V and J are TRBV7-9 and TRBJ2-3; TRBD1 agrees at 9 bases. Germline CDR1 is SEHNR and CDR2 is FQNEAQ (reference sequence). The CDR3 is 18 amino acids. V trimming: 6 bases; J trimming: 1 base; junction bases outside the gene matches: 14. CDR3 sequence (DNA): TGTGCCAGCAGACACCCGACCGGGGACAGGGTGGGCACAGATACGCAGTATTTT. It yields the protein CASRHPTGDRVGTDTQYF.

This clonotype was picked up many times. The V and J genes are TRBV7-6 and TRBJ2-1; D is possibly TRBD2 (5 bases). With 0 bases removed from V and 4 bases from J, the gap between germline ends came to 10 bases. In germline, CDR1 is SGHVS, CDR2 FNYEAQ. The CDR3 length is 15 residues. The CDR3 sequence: CASSLATRFYNEQFF. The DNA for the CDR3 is TGTGCCAGCAGCTTAGCTACTAGATTTTACAATGAGCAGTTCTTC.

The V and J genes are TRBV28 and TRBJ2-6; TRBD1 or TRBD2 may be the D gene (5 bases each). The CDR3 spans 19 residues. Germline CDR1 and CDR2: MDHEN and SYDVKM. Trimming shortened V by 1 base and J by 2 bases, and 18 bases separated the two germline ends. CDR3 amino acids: CASSLFRGSLEAGANVLTF. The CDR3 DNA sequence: TGTGCCAGCAGTTTATTCCGGGGCAGTCTCGAAGCTGGGGCCAACGTCCTGACTTTC.

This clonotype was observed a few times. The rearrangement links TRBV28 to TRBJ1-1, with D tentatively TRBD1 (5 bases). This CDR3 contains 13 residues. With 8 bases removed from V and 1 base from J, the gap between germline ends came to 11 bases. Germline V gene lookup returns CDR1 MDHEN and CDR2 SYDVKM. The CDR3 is CASSGGSNTEAFF. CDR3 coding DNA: TGTGCCAGCTCTGGGGGATCGAACACTGAAGCTTTCTTT.